A single sample gave rise to the 19 T cell receptor beta chains below, sequenced in a study of cytomegalovirus exposure and HLA in healthy donors. The study ran its PCR with 60 Vbeta and 13 Jbeta primers. Using immunoSEQ multiplex PCR, the repertoire was profiled, and TCRdb retains in-frame clones only, with some absent. The sample holds 95,000 to 150,000 clones; roughly 80% are singletons and the top ten take more than 2%. The sequenced material came from PBMCs. The receptors derive from a man aged 25-40 years in good health and CMV-seronegative.

The CDR3 loop reads CASSLDPQAGGTQYF. The CDR3 bases are TGTGCCAGCAGCTTAGATCCTCAAGCCGGCGGGACGCAGTATTTT. The genes are TRBV11-2 and TRBJ2-3; TRBD2 might be the D (5 bases). Trimming stripped 0 bases from V and 9 bases from J, with 16 bases between. The CDR3 is 15 residues long. In germline, CDR1 is SGHAT, CDR2 FQNNGV. Supplemented by reference TRBV11-2 and TRBJ2-3, the full variable domain reads EAGVAQSPRYKIIEKRQSVAFWCNPISGHATLYWYQQILGQGPKLLIQFQNNGVVDDSQLPKDRFSAERLKGVDSTLKIQPAKLEDSAVYLCASSLDPQAGGTQYFGPGTRLTVL.

This clone occurred a few times. The chain combines TRBV9 with TRBJ2-2, with D possibly being TRBD2 (6 bases). From germline, CDR1 is SGDLS and CDR2 YYNGEE. V lost 0 bases, J lost 6 bases, and 12 bases lay in between. The CDR3 spans 15 residues. The CDR3 sequence is CASSVDRGKAGELFF. CDR3 DNA: TGTGCCAGCAGCGTAGACCGGGGGAAGGCCGGGGAGCTGTTTTTT.

The V gene is TRBV5-1, the J gene TRBJ2-3, with 8 bases that match TRBD1. Losses at the gene ends were 0 bases for V and 1 base for J; bases not matched to a gene: 4. The CDR3 is 16 residues long. Per germline, CDR1 SGHRS and CDR2 YFSETQ. In nucleotides, the CDR3 is TGCGCCAGCAGCTTGGCTCTGGGACAGGGCACAGATACGCAGTATTTT. Protein sequence: CASSLALGQGTDTQYF.

The chain links TRBV6-8 to TRBJ1-1; tentatively, D is TRBD1 (6 bases). The V end was cut by 0 bases, the J end by 3 bases, with 14 bases between. Germline V lookup: CDR1 MNHGY, CDR2 SAAAGT. CDR3 length equals 16 residues. The CDR3 is CASSYSAGTGYTEAFF. As DNA, the CDR3 is TGTGCCAGCAGTTACTCGGCCGGCACAGGGTACACTGAAGCTTTCTTT.

The V call is TRBV4-1, the J call TRBJ2-2, with TRBD1 as a possible D gene (5 bases). Germline V gene data show CDR1 as MGHRA and CDR2 as YSYEKL. The CDR3 totals 18 residues. V lost 0 bases to trimming and J lost 3 bases, with 17 bases between them. The CDR3: CASSQDVRRQNYTGELFF. The CDR3 DNA is TGCGCCAGCAGCCAAGATGTAAGGAGACAGAACTACACCGGGGAGCTGTTTTTT.

The genes are TRBV10-2 and TRBJ1-4; TRBD1 might be the D (5 bases). V shed 5 bases and J shed 7 bases, with 23 bases lying between them. The CDR3 consists of 17 residues. CDR1 and CDR2 from the germline V gene are WSHSY and SAAADI. The CDR3 DNA sequence: TGCGCCAGCAGTACCCTTGTTGGGGCCGGCCGTTTTGAAAAACTGTTTTTT. Its translation is CASSTLVGAGRFEKLFF.

The CDR3 sequence: CASSPLYSATYEQYF. The CDR3 nucleotides read TGTGCCAGTAGTCCACTATACTCGGCTACCTACGAGCAGTACTTC. V gene TRBV19 combines with J gene TRBJ2-7, with D unclear. This CDR3 comprises 15 residues. Germline V gives CDR1 LNHDA, CDR2 SQIVND (reference sequence). The V and J ends lost 5 bases and 2 bases respectively, with 16 bases between them.

This rearrangement joins TRBV14 to TRBJ1-4, with TRBD1 matching over 10 bases. The germline CDR1 and CDR2 sequences are SGHDN and FVKESK. This CDR3 is built from 15 residues. After removal of 2 bases from V and 11 bases from J, the junction contained 8 bases not matched to a gene. Here the CDR3 reads CASSQPGQGNRKLFF. The CDR3 DNA sequence: TGTGCCAGCAGCCAACCGGGACAGGGGAATCGCAAACTGTTTTTT.

The rearrangement uses TRBV30 and TRBJ1-6; 9 bases are shared with TRBD1. CDR3 length: 16 amino acids. Trimming removed 1 base from V and 7 bases from J; junction bases left unmatched: 8. Germline-derived CDR1 and CDR2 are GTSNPN and SVGIG (reference sequence). DNA of the CDR3: TGTGCCTGGAGTGGGGTTACAGGGGGCTGGAATTCACCCCTCCACTTT. Amino acids: CAWSGVTGGWNSPLHF. Combining the CDR3 with reference TRBV30 and TRBJ1-6 gives the whole variable domain SQTIHQWPATLVQPVGSPLSLECTVEGTSNPNLYWYRQAAGRGLQLLFYSVGIGQISSEVPQNLSASRPQDRQFILSSKKLLLSDSGFYLCAWSGVTGGWNSPLHFGNGTRLTVT.

V gene TRBV19 combines with J gene TRBJ2-5, with D possibly TRBD2 on 6 matching bases. The V end lost 8 bases, the J end lost 5 bases, and 18 bases lay between the germline ends. Germline V gene data show CDR1 as LNHDA and CDR2 as SQIVND (reference sequence). The CDR3 runs to 14 residues. The CDR3 bases are TGTGCCAGTTCCCTGGTGTCTAGCGCGGAGACCCAGTACTTC. This codes for CASSLVSSAETQYF. The whole variable domain, filled in from reference TRBV19 and TRBJ2-5, reads DGGITQSPKYLFRKEGQNVTLSCEQNLNHDAMYWYRQDPGQGLRLIYYSQIVNDFQKGDIAEGYSVSREKKESFPLTVTSAQKNPTAFYLCASSLVSSAETQYFGPGTRLLVL.

The rearrangement joins TRBV27 to TRBJ1-6; 7 nucleotides agree with TRBD1. Germline CDR1 is MNHEY and CDR2 is SMNVEV (reference sequence). The CDR3 has 17 amino acids. V dropped 7 bases and J dropped 8; count of bases not matched to a gene: 17. Here the CDR3 reads CASKGAKGISLDSPLHF. The CDR3 region has the DNA TGTGCCAGCAAGGGGGCCAAGGGTATAAGCTTGGATTCACCCCTCCACTTT.

The CDR3 loop reads CASSLSGKNTEAFF. The CDR3 DNA sequence: TGCGCCAGCAGCTTGTCAGGGAAGAACACTGAAGCTTTCTTT. The chain recombines TRBV5-1 with TRBJ1-1; the D gene is possibly TRBD1 (5 bases). This CDR3 comprises 14 residues. CDR1 is SGHRS, CDR2 YFSETQ, per germline. V was pared by 1 base and J by 1 base, with 8 bases between.

The chain carries TRBV4-3 and TRBJ2-1; 7 positions match TRBD2. The CDR3 covers 17 residues. V shed 0 bases and J 1 base; nucleotides not matched to a gene: 6. CDR1 LGHNA and CDR2 YSLEER come from the germline V gene. CDR3 sequence (DNA): TGCGCCAGCAGCCAAGATGCGGGCGGGGGTTCCTACAATGAGCAGTTCTTC. The encoded protein is CASSQDAGGGSYNEQFF.

This clone was detected only once. The rearrangement links TRBV6-5 to TRBJ1-2; no clear D gene. Trimming pared 7 bases from V and 3 bases from J, leaving 15 bases between. This CDR3 region has 14 residues. Germline-derived CDR1 and CDR2 are MNHEY and SVGAGI. The DNA for the CDR3 is TGTGCCAGCACACCGGACGGGGAAGACTATGGCTACACCTTC. It codes for CASTPDGEDYGYTF.

The V and J genes are TRBV7-9 and TRBJ2-7; 8 positions agree with TRBD1. Germline CDR1 is SEHNR and CDR2 is FQNEAQ (reference sequence). The CDR3 runs to 15 residues. V shed 5 bases and J 3 bases; nucleotides not matched to a gene: 9. CDR3: CASSRGTGGIYEQYF. CDR3 DNA sequence: TGTGCCAGCAGCCGTGGGACAGGAGGGATCTACGAGCAGTACTTC.

This chain links TRBV2 with TRBJ1-1; D might be TRBD1 (5 bases). CDR3 size: 13 residues. CDR1 is SNHLY and CDR2 is FYNNEI in the germline V gene. V lost 5 bases to trimming and J lost 1 base, with 8 bases between them. The DNA of the CDR3 is TGTGCCAGCAGTTCCGACAGGAACACTGAAGCTTTCTTT. Translating gives CASSSDRNTEAFF.

The gene calls are TRBV28 and TRBJ2-1; D gene uncertain. This CDR3 contains 14 residues. V was trimmed by 5 bases and J by 2 bases, leaving 10 bases between them. CDR1 is MDHEN, CDR2 SYDVKM, per germline. The CDR3 reads CASSLPPAYNEQFF. CDR3 nucleotides: TGTGCCAGCAGTCTACCACCGGCCTACAATGAGCAGTTCTTC.

This rearrangement joins TRBV10-3 to TRBJ2-7, with 12 positions matching TRBD1. V dropped 5 bases and J dropped 6; count of bases not matched to a gene: 8. CDR3 length: 15 amino acids. Germline V gene lookup returns CDR1 ENHRY and CDR2 SYGVKD. CDR3 DNA: TGTGCCATCAGTAAACCGGGACAGGGGGCTGGCGAGCAGTACTTC. Translation: CAISKPGQGAGEQYF.

The chain recombines TRBV30 with TRBJ2-5; D possibly corresponds to TRBD2 (5 bases). CDR3 length: 13 residues. CDR1 is GTSNPN, CDR2 SVGIG, per germline (reference sequence). V was trimmed by 0 bases and J by 7 bases, leaving 12 bases between them. The CDR3 DNA sequence: TGTGCCTGGAGTGTACGGGGTCTGGCGACCCAGTACTTC. Amino acids: CAWSVRGLATQYF.